These 26 T cell receptor beta chains share one sample of origin, sequenced in a study of T cell responses to AZD1222 COVID-19 vaccine. Repertoires were generated with immunoSEQ multiplex PCR, while TCRdb's copy carries only in-frame clones and drops some. Of about 110,000 clones listed, around nine tenths are singletons. The source was peripheral blood, collected 28 days after the second AZD1222 dose. Source of these receptors: an adult who received the AZD1222 COVID-19 vaccine.

The rearrangement joins TRBV14 to TRBJ1-1; no clear D. Germline V gene lookup returns CDR1 SGHDN and CDR2 FVKESK. V was cut by 4 bases and J by 5 bases, with 14 bases left in between. This CDR3 is built from 14 residues. The CDR3 loop reads CASSLLLDGTEAFF. CDR3 sequence (DNA): TGTGCCAGCAGCCTCCTACTGGATGGGACTGAAGCTTTCTTT. The full variable domain, completed using reference TRBV14 and TRBJ1-1, is EAGVTQFPSHSVIEKGQTVTLRCDPISGHDNLYWYRRVMGKEIKFLLHFVKESKQDESGMPNNRFLAERTGGTYSTLKVQPAELEDSGVYFCASSLLLDGTEAFFGQGTRLTVV.

This clone turned up a few times. The chain uses TRBV7-2 and TRBJ1-5; a weak D match, TRBD1 (5 bases). The CDR3 loop spans 16 amino acids. CDR1 is SGHTA and CDR2 is FQGNSA in the germline V gene. V lost 2 bases, J lost 4 bases, and 15 bases lay in between. As DNA, the CDR3 is TGTGCCAGCAGCTTATTAACTCGGGGGGGGAATCAGCCCCAGCATTTT. Translating it yields CASSLLTRGGNQPQHF.

The sample holds a few counts of this clone. The V gene is TRBV30, the J gene TRBJ2-2, with TRBD2 matching over 12 bases. Trimming took 3 bases from V and 6 from J; bases not matched to a gene: 8. CDR1 and CDR2 from the germline V gene are GTSNPN and SVGIG (reference sequence). The CDR3 contains 16 residues. The CDR3 DNA reads as TGTGCCTGGAGGGCTAGCGGGAGGGCCCTCGCCGGGGAGCTGTTTTTT. Translated: CAWRASGRALAGELFF. Full variable domain (rest looked up from reference TRBV30 and TRBJ2-2): SQTIHQWPATLVQPVGSPLSLECTVEGTSNPNLYWYRQAAGRGLQLLFYSVGIGQISSEVPQNLSASRPQDRQFILSSKKLLLSDSGFYLCAWRASGRALAGELFFGEGSRLTVL.

J is TRBJ1-3 and V is TRBV9, with 11 bases matching TRBD1. Trimming removed 2 bases from V and 7 bases from J; junction bases left unmatched: 5. The CDR3 loop spans 15 amino acids. Germline loops: CDR1 SGDLS, CDR2 YYNGEE. Here the CDR3 reads CASSVWDRGSNTIYF. CDR3 nucleotide sequence: TGTGCCAGCAGCGTCTGGGACAGGGGGAGTAACACCATATATTTT.

The chain combines TRBV7-2 with TRBJ1-1; 8 bases align to TRBD1. The CDR3 runs 15 residues. CDR1 is SGHTA, CDR2 FQGNSA, per germline. After removal of 5 bases from V and 4 bases from J, the junction contained 9 bases not matched to a gene. As DNA, the CDR3 is TGTGCCAGCAGCCAGGACAGGGTTGGGTCCACTGAAGCTTTCTTT. Translating gives CASSQDRVGSTEAFF.

This sequence joins TRBV6-6 and TRBJ2-1; unclear D gene. Trimming shortened V by 2 bases and J by 5 bases, and 7 bases separated the two germline ends. CDR1 and CDR2 from the germline V gene are MNHNY and SVGAGI (reference sequence). The CDR3 contains 13 residues. The CDR3 DNA follows: TGTGCCAGCAGTTACCGTTCCGACAATGAGCAGTTCTTC. Its translation: CASSYRSDNEQFF.

The gene calls are TRBV10-3 and TRBJ2-2; 7 positions agree with TRBD1. CDR1 is ENHRY and CDR2 is SYGVKD in the germline V gene. This CDR3 region has 18 residues. V lost 0 bases, J lost 3 bases, and 10 bases stayed unmatched. The CDR3 DNA follows: TGTGCCATCAGTGAGTCGGTCACCGGGACAGACTACACCGGGGAGCTGTTTTTT. This translates into CAISESVTGTDYTGELFF.

This chain connects TRBV27 to TRBJ2-2; TRBD2 agrees at 9 bases. V lost 0 bases, J lost 1 base, and 9 bases stayed unmatched. The germline V gene encodes CDR1 MNHEY and CDR2 SMNVEV (reference sequence). This CDR3 has 19 amino acids. The CDR3: CASSLSWSSGNMNTGELFF. The CDR3 DNA follows: TGTGCCAGCAGTTTATCATGGTCTAGCGGGAATATGAACACCGGGGAGCTGTTTTTT.

This sequence joins TRBV5-1 and TRBJ2-5; 14 bases are a match to TRBD2. The CDR3 consists of 18 residues. Germline CDR1 is SGHRS and CDR2 is YFSETQ. Trimming removed 0 bases from V and 5 bases from J; junction bases left unmatched: 9. CDR3: CASSLAGGLAGARETQYF. The CDR3 DNA follows: TGCGCCAGCAGCTTGGCCGGGGGACTAGCGGGAGCTCGGGAGACCCAGTACTTC.

The chain has TRBV15 and TRBJ1-1; D is possibly TRBD1 (5 bases). With 3 bases removed from V and 9 bases from J, the gap between germline ends came to 8 bases. CDR1 is LNHNV, CDR2 YYDKDF, per germline (reference sequence). The CDR3 is 11 residues long. In DNA form, the CDR3 reads TGTGCCACCAGCAGCGGGGGAAAAGCTTTCTTT. It yields the protein CATSSGGKAFF.

This sequence joins TRBV27 and TRBJ2-3, with D perhaps matching TRBD2 (6 bases). Trimming pared 3 bases from V and 1 base from J, leaving 17 bases between. The CDR3 length is 17 residues. CDR1 MNHEY and CDR2 SMNVEV come from the germline V gene (reference sequence). CDR3 loop: CASSLGPGTARTDTQYF. As DNA, the CDR3 is TGTGCCAGCAGTTTGGGCCCCGGGACTGCGCGCACAGATACGCAGTATTTT.

This rearrangement joins TRBV9 to TRBJ1-1, with 8 positions matching TRBD1. The CDR3 sequence is 15 residues long. Germline-derived CDR1 and CDR2 are SGDLS and YYNGEE. The V and J ends lost 4 bases and 4 bases, in that order; junction bases with no gene match: 9. CDR3 coding DNA: TGTGCCAGCAGCAGAACAGGGGGTGCGACCACTGAAGCTTTCTTT. Translated: CASSRTGGATTEAFF. Full variable domain (rest looked up from reference TRBV9 and TRBJ1-1): DSGVTQTPKHLITATGQRVTLRCSPRSGDLSVYWYQQSLDQGLQFLIQYYNGEERAKGNILERFSAQQFPDLHSELNLSSLELGDSALYFCASSRTGGATTEAFFGQGTRLTVV.

The chain has TRBV28 and TRBJ1-1, with TRBD1 matching 8 bases. In germline, CDR1 is MDHEN, CDR2 SYDVKM. The CDR3 totals 15 residues. The J segment lost 1 base and the V segment lost 3 bases, leaving 4 bases of the junction unmatched. CDR3 residues: CASSFPTGANTEAFF. The CDR3 bases are TGTGCCAGCAGTTTCCCGACAGGGGCGAACACTGAAGCTTTCTTT.

The chain recombines TRBV19 with TRBJ1-5, with D possibly being TRBD1 (6 bases). CDR1 is LNHDA, CDR2 SQIVND, per germline (reference sequence). V was cut by 4 bases and J by 6 bases, with 13 bases left in between. The CDR3 spans 14 residues. The CDR3 DNA sequence: TGTGCCAGTAGTACCCTACAGGGCAGTCAGCCCCAGCATTTT. Amino acids: CASSTLQGSQPQHF.

The V call is TRBV5-6, the J call TRBJ1-2; 7 nucleotides agree with TRBD1. Germline V gene data show CDR1 as SGHDT and CDR2 as YYEEEE. J lost 5 bases, V lost 0 bases, and 10 bases had no gene match. The CDR3 has 16 amino acids. DNA of the CDR3: TGTGCCAGCAGCTTGGGAGGGGGCAGGGCCTTTTATGGCTACACCTTC. This translates into CASSLGGGRAFYGYTF.

This clone appeared a single time. The chain links TRBV3-1 (or the pseudogene TRBV3-2) to TRBJ1-2, with TRBD1 as a possible D gene (5 bases). This CDR3 has 16 amino acids. V lost 0 bases to trimming and J lost 4 bases, with 15 bases between them. The V gene's germline CDR1 is LGHDT and CDR2 YNNKEL (reference sequence). This chain's CDR3 is CASSQDAGFSVYGYTF. The CDR3, as DNA: TGTGCCAGCAGCCAAGACGCAGGGTTCTCCGTCTATGGCTACACCTTC.

This chain joins TRBV5-1 and TRBJ2-1; 8 bases fit TRBD2. CDR1 is SGHRS, CDR2 YFSETQ, per germline. V gave up 0 bases and J gave up 9 bases; unmatched junction bases: 11. CDR3 length: 16 residues. CDR3 loop: CASSLEAGGLNGEQFF. The CDR3 DNA is TGCGCCAGCAGCTTGGAGGCGGGAGGACTGAATGGTGAGCAGTTCTTC.

The chain couples TRBV28 to TRBJ2-7; no definite D call. The CDR3 has 14 residues. Trimming pared 4 bases from V and 2 bases from J, leaving 12 bases between. CDR1 is MDHEN and CDR2 is SYDVKM in the germline V gene. This CDR3 reads CASSSHPLPYEQYF. CDR3 DNA sequence: TGTGCCAGCAGTTCTCACCCCCTCCCCTACGAGCAGTACTTC.

The chain joins TRBV18 to TRBJ2-5; maybe TRBD1 (6 bases). V lost 0 bases to trimming and J lost 4 bases, with 9 bases between them. There are 14 residues in the CDR3. Germline V gives CDR1 KGHSH, CDR2 LQKENI. The CDR3 loop reads CASSPPSQGETQYF. The CDR3 nucleotides read TGTGCCAGCTCACCACCGTCACAGGGAGAGACCCAGTACTTC.

The chain has TRBV15 and TRBJ1-5; 9 bases are a match to TRBD1. The germline gives CDR1 LNHNV, CDR2 YYDKDF (reference sequence). The CDR3 has 14 residues. V dropped 5 bases and J dropped 4; count of bases not matched to a gene: 3. The CDR3 DNA sequence: TGTGCCACCAGCGGGGGGACAGGGAATCAGCCCCAGCATTTT. Encoded protein: CATSGGTGNQPQHF. The full variable domain, completed using reference TRBV15 and TRBJ1-5, is DAMVIQNPRYQVTQFGKPVTLSCSQTLNHNVMYWYQQKSSQAPKLLFHYYDKDFNNEADTPDNFQSRRPNTSFCFLDIRSPGLGDTAMYLCATSGGTGNQPQHFGDGTRLSIL.

This chain connects TRBV29-1 to TRBJ1-6; no definite D call. Between the trimmed V and J ends, which lost 5 bases and 10 bases, there was a span of 15 bases. This CDR3 region has 13 residues. CDR1 and CDR2 (germline): SQVTM, ANQGSEA. The DNA of the CDR3 is TGCAGCGTTAGAAAGGACTTAGGCTCACCCCTCCACTTT. Its translation is CSVRKDLGSPLHF.

This chain connects TRBV4-2 to TRBJ2-7, with D hard to call. The CDR3 sequence is 13 residues long. Germline CDR1 and CDR2: LGHNA and YNFKEQ. Trimming removed 0 bases from V and 7 bases from J, with 10 bases in between. CDR3 nucleotides: TGTGCCAGCAGCCAAGATATTCCGAATGAGCAGTACTTC. This translates into CASSQDIPNEQYF.

This clone was counted a few times. V and J are TRBV10-3 and TRBJ2-7; 9 bases map to TRBD1. CDR3 length equals 15 residues. With V trimmed by 6 bases and J by 0 bases, 6 bases remained unmatched. Looked up from germline, CDR1 is ENHRY and CDR2 is SYGVKD. This CDR3 is CAISQGQGGSYEQYF. Here the CDR3 DNA reads TGTGCCATCAGCCAGGGACAGGGCGGCTCCTACGAGCAGTACTTC.

This chain connects TRBV19 to TRBJ2-7; the D gene is possibly TRBD2 (6 bases). Trimming took off 5 bases at V and 1 base at J, with 15 bases between the two ends. The germline V gene encodes CDR1 LNHDA and CDR2 SQIVND (reference sequence). The length of the CDR3 is 15 residues. CDR3 nucleotide sequence: TGTGCCAGTAGTCTCCGCGGCGGGAATTCCTACGAGCAGTACTTC. The encoded protein is CASSLRGGNSYEQYF.

The chain couples TRBV7-8 to TRBJ1-6, with D tentatively TRBD1 (5 bases). Germline loops: CDR1 SGHVS, CDR2 FQNEAQ. The CDR3 contains 18 residues. Trimming removed 2 bases from V and 1 base from J, with 15 bases in between. The CDR3 DNA follows: TGTGCCAGCAGCTTAAGACAGCCGGCGCGGTCCTATAATTCACCCCTCCACTTT. This translates into CASSLRQPARSYNSPLHF. Filled out from reference TRBV7-8 and TRBJ1-6, the complete variable domain reads GAGVSQSPRYKVAKRGQDVALRCDPISGHVSLFWYQQALGQGPEFLTYFQNEAQLDKSGLPSDRFFAERPEGSVSTLKIQRTQQEDSAVYLCASSLRQPARSYNSPLHFGNGTRLTVT.

This sequence joins TRBV6-5 and TRBJ1-5; 9 bases are shared with TRBD1. J was trimmed by 7 bases and V by 5 bases; bases with no gene match: 6. There are 14 residues in the CDR3. Per the germline V gene, CDR1 is MNHEY and CDR2 is SVGAGI. The CDR3 bases are TGTGCCAGCAGTAGGGACAGGGTAAACCAGCCCCAGCATTTT. Protein: CASSRDRVNQPQHF.